The 13 T cell receptor beta chains presented below share a single source sample, sequenced in a study of CD8 T cells in ankylosing spondylitis. A single record per CDR3 protein comes from TCRdb applying MiXCR to the 5' RACE reads. The table has about 240,000 distinct CDR3 sequences, approximately 7.6% seen once. The sample taken for sequencing was blood, either unsorted or a sorted T cell fraction (not recorded which). The source of these receptors is a female donor with ankylosing spondylitis or in good health (not recorded which).

The sample holds many counts of this clonotype. The chain is built from TRBV7-6 and TRBJ2-2; 8 positions agree with TRBD2. The J segment lost 3 bases and the V segment lost 2 bases, leaving 5 bases of the junction unmatched. CDR3 size: 16 residues. Germline V gene lookup returns CDR1 SGHVS and CDR2 FNYEAQ. The CDR3 here is CASSLTGGPDTGELFF. CDR3 in DNA: TGTGCCAGCAGCTTAACGGGAGGGCCGGACACCGGGGAGCTGTTTTTT.

Many counts were recorded for this clonotype. This chain connects TRBV7-2 to TRBJ2-1; 12 nucleotides align to TRBD2. The CDR3 spans 15 residues. After removal of 10 bases from V and 9 bases from J, the junction contained 13 bases not matched to a gene. CDR1 is SGHTA, CDR2 FQGNSA, per germline. The CDR3 DNA reads TGTGCCACCACCCAGGACCTAGCGGGAGGGGGTGAGCAGTTCTTC. Protein sequence: CATTQDLAGGGEQFF.

This clonotype came up a few times. The chain employs TRBV5-4 and TRBJ2-7, with 12 bases identical to TRBD2. V shed 0 bases, J shed 6 bases, and the junction held 1 base outside the gene matches. This CDR3 spans 14 amino acids. The V gene's germline CDR1 is SGHNT and CDR2 YYREEE (reference sequence). CDR3 nucleotides: TGTGCCAGCAGCTTGGAGACTAGCGGGAGCGAGCAGTACTTC. It is translated as CASSLETSGSEQYF.

This clonotype was observed many times. The chain combines TRBV5-1 with TRBJ2-3, with a weak D call TRBD2 (5 bases). Deletions cut 4 bases from V and 5 bases from J, with 20 bases between. The CDR3 loop spans 16 amino acids. The V gene's germline CDR1 is SGHRS and CDR2 YFSETQ. The CDR3 nucleotides are TGCGCCAGCAGCATCAGCAGCGGCCTTGGTGGAGATACGCAGTATTTT. Its translation is CASSISSGLGGDTQYF.

This chain uses TRBV11-2 with TRBJ1-1; D not resolved. CDR1 is SGHAT, CDR2 FQNNGV, per germline. Between the trimmed V and J ends, which lost 5 bases and 6 bases, there was a span of 10 bases. This CDR3 comprises 12 residues. Here the CDR3 reads CASSPSDAEAFF. CDR3 in DNA: TGTGCCAGCAGCCCCTCGGACGCTGAAGCTTTCTTT.

This clonotype was detected ten times or more. The V gene is TRBV7-3, the J gene TRBJ1-1, with D possibly being TRBD1 (5 bases). V lost 3 bases and J 3 bases, leaving 11 bases between the germline ends. The CDR3 runs to 14 residues. The germline gives CDR1 SGHTA, CDR2 FQGTGA. The chain's CDR3 is CASSFPGLDTEAFF. The CDR3 bases are TGTGCCAGCAGCTTCCCAGGGTTGGACACTGAAGCTTTCTTT.

This clonotype has only a few counts. This rearrangement joins TRBV19 to TRBJ2-1; D is uncertain. The germline CDR1 and CDR2 sequences are LNHDA and SQIVND (reference sequence). The CDR3 contains 13 residues. The germline V and J ends were trimmed by 6 bases and 9 bases, with 15 bases remaining between them. The CDR3 coding sequence is TGTGCCAGTAGCCCTCCAATCCCGGGTGAGCAGTTCTTC. Protein product: CASSPPIPGEQFF.

This sequence joins TRBV18 and TRBJ1-1, with 8 bases matching TRBD1. The CDR3 is 14 amino acids. CDR1 and CDR2 (germline): KGHSH, LQKENI. With 3 bases clipped from V and 11 bases from J, the junction kept 11 bases outside the gene matches. CDR3 nucleotides: TGTGCCAGCTCACCCCCCGAGAGGGACAGGAAGGCTTTCTTT. Amino acid sequence: CASSPPERDRKAFF.

This clonotype was counted ten times or more. The chain joins TRBV10-3 to TRBJ1-1, with 8 bases that match TRBD1. The CDR3 has 15 amino acids. Trimming removed 0 bases from V and 11 bases from J; junction bases left unmatched: 11. The V gene's germline CDR1 is ENHRY and CDR2 SYGVKD. The CDR3, as DNA: TGTGCCATCAGTGAGTCGATTCAGGGGGCTGGTAATGCTTTCTTT. It is translated as CAISESIQGAGNAFF.

This clonotype was observed many times. This sequence joins TRBV15 and TRBJ1-1; 7 bases agree with TRBD1. The germline V gene encodes CDR1 LNHNV and CDR2 YYDKDF (reference sequence). The CDR3 extends over 15 amino acids. V was clipped by 5 bases and J by 1 base; unmatched bases: 7. This CDR3 reads CATSEWRGRNTEAFF. The CDR3 nucleotides read TGTGCCACCAGCGAGTGGAGGGGGCGGAACACTGAAGCTTTCTTT.

This clonotype was seen more than once but under ten times. The rearrangement joins TRBV20-1 to TRBJ2-1; possible D gene TRBD2, 5 bases. V was pared by 6 bases and J by 0 bases, with 12 bases between. This CDR3 is 14 amino acids long. Germline V lookup: CDR1 DFQATT, CDR2 SNEGSKA (reference sequence). The chain's CDR3 is CSAPTRFSYNEQFF. The DNA for the CDR3 is TGCAGTGCGCCTACTAGGTTCTCCTACAATGAGCAGTTCTTC.

In this sample, this clonotype turned up many times. This chain uses TRBV15 with TRBJ1-2; possible D gene TRBD1, 5 bases. The CDR3 contains 14 residues. V lost 2 bases and J 8 bases, leaving 15 bases between the germline ends. The germline gives CDR1 LNHNV, CDR2 YYDKDF (reference sequence). CDR3 nucleotide sequence: TGTGCCACCAGCAGAACCCGGGGCAGGGACGGCTACACCTTC. This gives the protein CATSRTRGRDGYTF.

This clonotype was observed many times. The J gene is TRBJ2-1, the V gene TRBV20-1; D may be TRBD2 (5 bases). This CDR3 is 12 amino acids long. Germline CDR1 is DFQATT and CDR2 is SNEGSKA (reference sequence). V was trimmed by 6 bases and J by 8 bases, leaving 14 bases between them. The CDR3 reads CSARTGVDEQFF. CDR3 sequence (DNA): TGCAGTGCCAGGACTGGGGTCGATGAGCAGTTCTTC.